Each of the 22 T cell receptor beta chains below was sequenced from the same sample in a study of long-term antiretroviral therapy in people with HIV. Survey level was the resolution at which the v3.0 immunoSEQ assay ran. Only in-frame clones appear in the TCRdb table, and some are missing; sequencing was by immunoSEQ multiplex PCR. Of 24,000 or so clones in the sample, approximately 80% were seen once. The input for sequencing was unsorted PBMCs, taken around 4.2 years after starting antiretroviral therapy. These receptors were collected from a man aged 25-45 years with HIV.

This clone appeared a few times. V and J are TRBV6-1 and TRBJ2-7; D perhaps matches TRBD1 (5 bases). This CDR3 spans 13 amino acids. The germline V gene has CDR1 MNHNS and CDR2 SASEGT. V was cut by 6 bases and J by 7 bases, with 16 bases left in between. The CDR3: CASRAAGNAEQYF. CDR3 DNA: TGTGCCAGCAGAGCTGCAGGGAATGCTGAGCAGTACTTC.

The chain carries TRBV10-2 and TRBJ1-1; TRBD1 might be the D (5 bases). Germline lookup yields CDR1 WSHSY and CDR2 SAAADI. Trimming pared 8 bases from V and 2 bases from J, leaving 9 bases between. The length of the CDR3 is 12 residues. CDR3 in amino acids: CASVQGNTEAFF. The DNA of the CDR3 is TGCGCCAGCGTGCAGGGCAACACTGAAGCTTTCTTT.

This sequence joins TRBV5-1 and TRBJ1-2, with 9 bases matching TRBD1. The germline V gene encodes CDR1 SGHRS and CDR2 YFSETQ. CDR3 size: 16 residues. The J segment lost 6 bases and the V segment lost 4 bases, leaving 13 bases of the junction unmatched. Written as DNA, the CDR3 is TGCGCCAGCAGCGGACGGACAGGGGAGGGAGCAGATGGCTACACCTTC. Translated, it gives CASSGRTGEGADGYTF. Complete variable domain (other parts from reference TRBV5-1 and TRBJ1-2): KAGVTQTPRYLIKTRGQQVTLSCSPISGHRSVSWYQQTPGQGLQFLFEYFSETQRNKGNFPGRFSGRQFSNSRSEMNVSTLELGDSALYLCASSGRTGEGADGYTFGSGTRLTVV.

V is TRBV10-3 and J is TRBJ2-5; TRBD1 might be the D (5 bases). Germline CDR1 and CDR2: ENHRY and SYGVKD. V lost 3 bases and J 4 bases, leaving 15 bases between the germline ends. The CDR3 sequence is 15 residues long. CDR3 bases: TGTGCCATCAGTGACCCCGCCAGGGTGATAGAGACCCAGTACTTC. It translates to CAISDPARVIETQYF.

Here the CDR3 reads CASSEAGYLETQYF. The DNA of the CDR3 is TGTGCCAGCAGTGAAGCGGGCTACCTGGAGACCCAGTACTTC. The chain joins TRBV2 to TRBJ2-5; D unclear. With 0 bases removed from V and 5 bases from J, the gap between germline ends came to 10 bases. CDR3 length equals 14 residues. CDR1 SNHLY and CDR2 FYNNEI come from the germline V gene. Full variable domain (rest looked up from reference TRBV2 and TRBJ2-5): EPEVTQTPSHQVTQMGQEVILRCVPISNHLYFYWYRQILGQKVEFLVSFYNNEISEKSEIFDDQFSVERPDGSNFTLKIRSTKLEDSAMYFCASSEAGYLETQYFGPGTRLLVL.

V is TRBV5-1 and J is TRBJ1-4, with 12 bases matching TRBD1. The trim removed 5 bases at V and 7 bases at J, leaving 15 bases unmatched. Germline CDR1 SGHRS, CDR2 YFSETQ. This CDR3 has 18 amino acids. The CDR3: CASRQTGTGGALGEKLFF. The CDR3 coding sequence is TGCGCCAGCAGACAAACCGGGACAGGGGGCGCATTGGGTGAAAAACTGTTTTTT.

The V gene is TRBV5-4, the J gene TRBJ2-1, with 9 nucleotides matching TRBD2. The CDR3 is made up of 18 amino acids. V lost 4 bases to trimming and J lost 9 bases; unmatched junction nucleotides: 20. CDR1 is SGHNT and CDR2 is YYREEE in the germline V gene (reference sequence). CDR3 sequence reads: CASSRLAEGVGLTFEQFF. CDR3 DNA: TGTGCCAGCAGCAGACTAGCGGAGGGCGTGGGGTTGACATTTGAGCAGTTCTTC.

The chain uses TRBV7-8 and TRBJ2-1, with 14 bases matching TRBD2. CDR1 is SGHVS and CDR2 is FQNEAQ in the germline V gene. The length of the CDR3 is 14 residues. V gave up 4 bases and J gave up 10 bases; unmatched junction bases: 3. CDR3 protein: CASSSRTSGGEQFF. DNA for the CDR3: TGTGCCAGCAGCTCACGGACTAGCGGGGGGGAGCAGTTCTTC.

V gene TRBV11-3 combines with J gene TRBJ2-1, with 7 positions matching TRBD2. The V gene end was trimmed by 1 base and the J gene end by 4 bases; junction bases not matched to a gene: 10. This CDR3 spans 17 amino acids. Per germline, CDR1 SGHNT and CDR2 YENEEA. The CDR3 sequence is CASSLAPSAGSYNEQFF. In DNA form, the CDR3 reads TGTGCCAGCAGCTTAGCACCCTCAGCGGGAAGTTACAATGAGCAGTTCTTC.

The V gene is TRBV13, the J gene TRBJ2-5, with unresolved D. Germline CDR1 PRHDT, CDR2 FYEKMQ (reference sequence). V was shortened by 5 bases and J by 0 bases, with 10 bases between the two germline ends. The CDR3 is made up of 14 amino acids. The CDR3 reads CASSESPDQETQYF. CDR3 DNA sequence: TGTGCCAGCAGCGAAAGTCCCGACCAAGAGACCCAGTACTTC.

The J gene is TRBJ1-6, the V gene TRBV13; D unclear. Trimming took off 1 base at V and 12 bases at J, with 13 bases between the two ends. Germline CDR1 PRHDT, CDR2 FYEKMQ (reference sequence). This CDR3 spans 14 amino acids. As DNA, the CDR3 is TGTGCCAGCAGCTTAGCCCGGACGTCACGACCCCTCCACTTT. It yields the protein CASSLARTSRPLHF.

The chain links TRBV5-5 to TRBJ1-2, with 7 bases matching TRBD1. The CDR3 is made up of 16 amino acids. The V gene end was trimmed by 1 base and the J gene end by 3 bases; junction bases not matched to a gene: 9. CDR1 and CDR2 (germline): SGHKS, YYEKEE (reference sequence). As DNA, the CDR3 is TGTGCCAGCAGCTTGAGGGAGACAGGGAACGACTATGGCTACACCTTC. Amino acid sequence: CASSLRETGNDYGYTF.

The chain recombines TRBV5-1 with TRBJ2-2; TRBD1 aligns across 12 bases. Germline CDR1 reads SGHRS; CDR2 reads YFSETQ. J lost 8 bases, V lost 3 bases, and 8 bases had no gene match. This CDR3 is built from 16 residues. The CDR3 reads CASSSLGQGATGELFF. Here the CDR3 DNA reads TGCGCCAGCAGCTCCCTGGGACAGGGGGCTACTGGGGAGCTGTTTTTT. The full variable domain, completed using reference TRBV5-1 and TRBJ2-2, is KAGVTQTPRYLIKTRGQQVTLSCSPISGHRSVSWYQQTPGQGLQFLFEYFSETQRNKGNFPGRFSGRQFSNSRSEMNVSTLELGDSALYLCASSSLGQGATGELFFGEGSRLTVL.

The rearrangement joins TRBV6-1 to TRBJ1-1, with a weak D call TRBD1 (5 bases). The germline CDR1 and CDR2 sequences are MNHNS and SASEGT. V lost 4 bases to trimming and J lost 4 bases, with 13 bases between them. There are 14 residues in the CDR3. The CDR3 sequence: CASSAGVEGTEAFF. CDR3 nucleotides: TGTGCCAGCAGTGCGGGGGTTGAGGGCACTGAAGCTTTCTTT.

The rearrangement joins TRBV7-9 to TRBJ2-1, with 8 positions matching TRBD2. The V and J ends lost 5 bases and 0 bases, in that order; junction bases with no gene match: 9. Germline lookup yields CDR1 SEHNR and CDR2 FQNEAQ (reference sequence). This CDR3 region has 17 residues. The CDR3 DNA follows: TGTGCCAGCAGCCACACTAGCGGAGTTAGCTCCTACAATGAGCAGTTCTTC. Translated: CASSHTSGVSSYNEQFF.

The V and J genes are TRBV5-1 and TRBJ2-7, with D possibly TRBD2 on 5 matching bases. The germline CDR1 and CDR2 sequences are SGHRS and YFSETQ. Trimming pared 0 bases from V and 1 base from J, leaving 8 bases between. The CDR3 runs to 14 residues. CDR3 sequence: CASSLAGESYEQYF. In nucleotides, the CDR3 is TGCGCCAGCAGCTTGGCTGGGGAGTCCTACGAGCAGTACTTC. The full variable domain, completed using reference TRBV5-1 and TRBJ2-7, is KAGVTQTPRYLIKTRGQQVTLSCSPISGHRSVSWYQQTPGQGLQFLFEYFSETQRNKGNFPGRFSGRQFSNSRSEMNVSTLELGDSALYLCASSLAGESYEQYFGPGTRLTVT.

The gene calls are TRBV2 and TRBJ2-1; TRBD1 is a possible D gene (7 bases). V lost 7 bases and J lost 4, with 14 bases in between. The CDR3 spans 14 residues. The V gene's germline CDR1 is SNHLY and CDR2 FYNNEI. In DNA form, the CDR3 reads TGTGCCAGCAAGCAGGCAGGGGGGTACAATGAGCAGTTCTTC. Residues: CASKQAGGYNEQFF.

This chain's CDR3 is CTSSRGRSSGLGEQYF. CDR3 sequence (DNA): TGCACCAGCAGCCGAGGTCGGTCTAGCGGGTTGGGCGAGCAGTACTTC. The chain is built from TRBV1 and TRBJ2-7; TRBD2, the table's D call, was not compared with the DNA. TRBV1 is marked as a pseudogene. There are 16 residues in the CDR3.

The rearrangement uses TRBV28 and TRBJ1-5; 8 nucleotides align to TRBD1. The CDR3 is 19 amino acids. The V gene end was trimmed by 3 bases and the J gene end by 0 bases; junction bases not matched to a gene: 13. CDR1 is MDHEN, CDR2 SYDVKM, per germline. CDR3 nucleotides: TGTGCCAGCAGTTTCCTGCGACAGGGGCCCCGCAATAGCAATCAGCCCCAGCATTTT. This codes for CASSFLRQGPRNSNQPQHF.

J is TRBJ2-3 and V is TRBV11-2, with D perhaps matching TRBD2 (6 bases). Trimming removed 3 bases at V and 3 bases at J, with 10 bases between. The CDR3 totals 14 residues. Germline CDR1 is SGHAT and CDR2 is FQNNGV. The CDR3 nucleotides are TGTGCCAGCAGCTTGGGACTCCGGACAGATACGCAGTATTTT. Its protein is CASSLGLRTDTQYF.

This rearrangement joins TRBV6-5 to TRBJ1-2; a possible D gene is TRBD1 (5 bases). V gave up 3 bases and J gave up 4 bases, with 12 bases separating them. The CDR3 spans 14 residues. Per germline, CDR1 MNHEY and CDR2 SVGAGI. The CDR3 here is CASSYFGTFYGYTF. In DNA form, the CDR3 reads TGTGCCAGCAGTTATTTCGGGACCTTCTATGGCTACACCTTC.

V and J are TRBV6-1 and TRBJ1-1; perhaps TRBD1 as D (6 bases). The CDR3 is 13 amino acids. Germline V lookup: CDR1 MNHNS, CDR2 SASEGT. V shed 5 bases and J shed 5 bases, with 12 bases lying between them. CDR3 DNA: TGTGCCAGCAGTCCTACAGGGCTGACTGAAGCTTTCTTT. Its protein product is CASSPTGLTEAFF.